The 12 T cell receptor beta chains listed next were all sequenced from one sample in a study of T cell repertoires in cytomegalovirus infection. TCRdb reprocessed the reads with MiXCR, giving one entry per CDR3 protein. The sample records more than 400,000 distinct CDR3 sequences, about 26% being singletons. Source material: PBMCs. The receptors originated from a human donor in good health (CMV status not recorded). Some clones in this sample may be carry-over from other donors' samples.

The sample holds many counts of this clonotype. V and J are TRBV11-2 and TRBJ2-3; 9 bases map to TRBD2. V shed 5 bases, J shed 0 bases, and the junction held 3 bases outside the gene matches. From germline, CDR1 is SGHAT and CDR2 FQNNGV. This CDR3 has 15 amino acids. This chain's CDR3 is CASSPTSGSTDTQYF. CDR3 sequence (DNA): TGTGCCAGCAGCCCGACTAGCGGTAGCACAGATACGCAGTATTTT.

The chain combines TRBV12-3 or TRBV12-4 with TRBJ2-5; TRBD2 is a possible D gene (5 bases). The length of the CDR3 is 16 residues. The ends were cut back, 0 bases at V and 5 bases at J, with 16 bases in the middle. CDR3 in amino acids: CASSLASLTRVETQYF. CDR3 sequence (DNA): TGTGCCAGCAGTTTAGCGTCCCTAACTAGGGTTGAGACCCAGTACTTC.

This clonotype was seen repeatedly, ten times or more. As DNA, the CDR3 is TGTGCCAGCAGCTTAGTGCCGGGGGGGACTAATGAAAAACTGTTTTTT. As protein: CASSLVPGGTNEKLFF. The gene calls are TRBV7-8 and TRBJ1-4, with D possibly TRBD1 on 5 matching bases. Germline V gene sequence: CDR1 SGHVS, CDR2 FQNEAQ. This CDR3 has 16 amino acids. V lost 1 base and J 2 bases, leaving 11 bases between the germline ends.

The sample holds a few counts of this clonotype. The J gene is TRBJ1-3, the V gene TRBV19, with D hard to call. Deletions cut 5 bases from V and 2 bases from J, with 16 bases between. Germline V gives CDR1 LNHDA, CDR2 SQIVND (reference sequence). The CDR3 sequence is 16 residues long. CDR3 in DNA: TGTGCCAGTAGTGAGCCCCTTCGGACGGCTGGAAACACCATATATTTT. This encodes CASSEPLRTAGNTIYF.

The J gene is TRBJ1-5, the V gene TRBV2; 10 nucleotides align to TRBD1. V shed 6 bases and J 8 bases; nucleotides not matched to a gene: 10. CDR3 length equals 15 residues. Germline-derived CDR1 and CDR2 are SNHLY and FYNNEI. CDR3 DNA sequence: TGTGCCAGCAGGGATGGACAGGGGGGGTGGGAGCCCCAGCATTTT. It translates to CASRDGQGGWEPQHF.

This clonotype was found a few times. The rearrangement uses TRBV4-2 and TRBJ2-5; weak D call: TRBD1 (5 bases). From germline, CDR1 is LGHNA and CDR2 YNFKEQ. V was cut by 1 base and J by 4 bases, with 10 bases left in between. CDR3 size: 14 residues. This chain's CDR3 is CASSQVSGIETQYF. The CDR3 nucleotides are TGTGCCAGCAGCCAAGTATCAGGGATAGAGACCCAGTACTTC.

This clonotype was seen a few times. This rearrangement joins TRBV20-1 to TRBJ2-3; D is possibly TRBD1 (6 bases). Per the germline V gene, CDR1 is DFQATT and CDR2 is SNEGSKA (reference sequence). The CDR3 runs 20 residues. Trimming cost V 3 bases and J 2 bases, with 30 bases left between them. CDR3: CSARFRGLLEGTQTTDTQYF. Written as DNA, the CDR3 is TGCAGTGCTAGGTTCAGGGGCCTACTCGAAGGCACCCAGACCACAGATACGCAGTATTTT.

In this sample, this clonotype turned up once. The chain recombines TRBV7-6 with TRBJ2-2; D is unresolved. Trimming removed 6 bases from V and 4 bases from J, with 15 bases in between. The CDR3 is made up of 15 amino acids. The germline CDR1 and CDR2 sequences are SGHVS and FNYEAQ. The CDR3 sequence is CASSSVLDGTGELFF. DNA for the CDR3: TGTGCCAGCAGTTCCGTCCTAGATGGCACCGGGGAGCTGTTTTTT.

V is TRBV7-8 and J is TRBJ2-1; 8 bases are shared with TRBD2. The CDR3 is 19 residues long. The germline V gene encodes CDR1 SGHVS and CDR2 FQNEAQ. The ends lost 6 bases at V and 0 bases at J; junction bases unmatched: 16. CDR3 protein: CASRLKVSGARSSYNEQFF. The CDR3 nucleotides are TGTGCCAGCAGACTCAAGGTTAGCGGGGCAAGAAGCTCCTACAATGAGCAGTTCTTC.

The V call is TRBV29-1, the J call TRBJ2-4; possible D gene TRBD1, 6 bases. Germline CDR1 reads SQVTM; CDR2 reads ANQGSEA. This CDR3 region has 18 residues. The V end lost 7 bases, the J end lost 0 bases, and 25 bases lay between the germline ends. The CDR3 DNA sequence: TGCAGCGCCGGACCAGGGCCGGACAGCCACATAGCCAAAAACATTCAGTACTTC. Its protein is CSAGPGPDSHIAKNIQYF.

This clonotype was counted a few times. V gene TRBV29-1 combines with J gene TRBJ1-1; 7 bases are shared with TRBD1. In germline, CDR1 is SQVTM, CDR2 ANQGSEA. The CDR3 sequence is 11 residues long. Here the CDR3 reads CRAGTAPEAFF. As DNA, the CDR3 is TGCAGAGCCGGGACAGCCCCGGAAGCTTTCTTT.

The chain is built from TRBV4-2 and TRBJ2-1; the match to TRBD2 covers 10 bases. Looked up from germline, CDR1 is LGHNA and CDR2 is YNFKEQ. Trimming cost V 0 bases and J 5 bases; bases outside gene matches: 7. The CDR3 has 17 residues. The CDR3 nucleotides are TGTGCCAGCAGCCAAGATTGGGGACTAGCGATTAACAATGAGCAGTTCTTC. Translated, it gives CASSQDWGLAINNEQFF.